These 15 T cell receptor beta chains were all obtained from the same sample, sequenced in a study of beta chain features in type 1 diabetes. Expressed TCRB transcripts were sequenced because the isolated RNA had all been reverse transcribed beforehand. TCRdb's copy holds only in-frame clones and misses some; the assay was immunoSEQ multiplex PCR. In the table there are 350,000 to 450,000 clones, about 14% of which are singletons. The sample was naive CD4+ T cells from blood. Receptor source: a woman aged 18-29 years in good health.

V gene TRBV6-5 combines with J gene TRBJ2-5; D ambiguous. CDR3 length: 13 residues. Germline loops: CDR1 MNHEY, CDR2 SVGAGI. The V gene lost 8 bases and the J gene lost 5 bases, with 15 bases spanning the gap. CDR3 residues: CASRPLRRETQYF. CDR3 nucleotide sequence: TGTGCCAGCCGCCCACTAAGAAGGGAGACCCAGTACTTC.

A note on this clone: Different DNA sequences within this sample yield the same CDR3. The chain joins TRBV30 to TRBJ2-7; TRBD1 matches 8 bases. The CDR3 is made up of 14 amino acids. The V gene end was trimmed by 0 bases and the J gene end by 3 bases; junction bases not matched to a gene: 4. CDR1 and CDR2 from the germline V gene are GTSNPN and SVGIG (reference sequence). CDR3 sequence: CAWSVGTGFYEQYF. The DNA for the CDR3 is TGTGCCTGGAGTGTAGGGACAGGCTTCTACGAGCAGTACTTC.

This clone was seen only a few times. The rearrangement uses TRBV28 and TRBJ2-3; TRBD1 matches at 10 bases. The CDR3 totals 16 residues. Trimming cost V 6 bases and J 4 bases; bases outside gene matches: 10. Germline CDR1 is MDHEN and CDR2 is SYDVKM. The CDR3 sequence is CASRPWTGGGADTQYF. CDR3 bases: TGTGCCAGCAGACCCTGGACAGGGGGAGGTGCAGATACGCAGTATTTT.

This clone appeared a few times. The chain is built from TRBV4-3 and TRBJ2-7, with TRBD1 identical over 9 bases. Per the germline V gene, CDR1 is LGHNA and CDR2 is YSLEER. This CDR3 is 15 amino acids long. V lost 3 bases to trimming and J lost 1 base; unmatched junction nucleotides: 4. CDR3 coding DNA: TGCGCCAGCAGCCAGAACAGGGGGCTGTCCTACGAGCAGTACTTC. It translates to CASSQNRGLSYEQYF.

To note about this clone: A read error may produce the germline difference seen at one junction end. The chain combines TRBV7-7 with TRBJ2-2; 7 bases agree with TRBD2. There are 17 residues in the CDR3. The germline V gene has CDR1 SSHAT and CDR2 FNYEAQ (reference sequence). The CDR3 DNA is TGTGCTAGCAGCCCCCTGGGAGGCGAGATAGCGGGCGGGGAGCTGTTTTTT. Protein product: CASSPLGGEIAGGELFF.

The rearrangement uses TRBV30 and TRBJ2-1; 7 nucleotides align to TRBD1. Germline V gene data show CDR1 as GTSNPN and CDR2 as SVGIG (reference sequence). The CDR3 consists of 13 residues. With 4 bases clipped from V and 4 bases from J, the junction kept 4 bases outside the gene matches. CDR3 nucleotide sequence: TGTGCCTGGAATGCACAGGGGTACAATGAGCAGTTCTTC. It translates to CAWNAQGYNEQFF.

This chain uses TRBV18 with TRBJ2-7, with TRBD2 matching over 7 bases. J lost 0 bases, V lost 3 bases, and 5 bases had no gene match. Germline lookup yields CDR1 KGHSH and CDR2 LQKENI. This CDR3 has 15 residues. The DNA of the CDR3 is TGTGCCAGCTCACCGGTCGGGAGGAGCTCCTACGAGCAGTACTTC. The encoded protein is CASSPVGRSSYEQYF.

CDR3 nucleotide sequence: TGTGCCTGGAGCGGACTTTCTAATGAAAAACTGTTTTTT. Its translation is CAWSGLSNEKLFF. The gene calls are TRBV30 and TRBJ1-4, with D unclear. This CDR3 comprises 13 residues. The V end lost 3 bases, the J end lost 3 bases, and 8 bases lay between the germline ends. Looked up from germline, CDR1 is GTSNPN and CDR2 is SVGIG (reference sequence).

This clone came up a few times. This rearrangement joins TRBV2 to TRBJ1-2, with D possibly matching TRBD1 (6 bases). The germline V and J ends were trimmed by 11 bases and 6 bases, with 22 bases remaining between them. CDR3 length equals 14 residues. Germline values: CDR1 SNHLY, CDR2 FYNNEI. CDR3 in amino acids: CALTGKRGRDGYTF. DNA of the CDR3: TGTGCCCTTACAGGGAAACGTGGACGGGATGGCTACACCTTC.

This chain links TRBV28 with TRBJ2-3; 8 nucleotides match TRBD2. The CDR3 runs 14 residues. Trimming removed 1 base from V and 7 bases from J; junction bases left unmatched: 4. Per germline, CDR1 MDHEN and CDR2 SYDVKM. The CDR3 is CASSLLAGFNTQYF. CDR3 nucleotides: TGTGCCAGCAGTTTATTAGCGGGATTTAATACGCAGTATTTT.

There are a few counts of this clone. The J gene is TRBJ2-7, the V gene TRBV28; D call uncertain. Germline lookup yields CDR1 MDHEN and CDR2 SYDVKM. This CDR3 comprises 11 residues. The ends were cut back, 4 bases at V and 8 bases at J, with 9 bases in the middle. In nucleotides, the CDR3 is TGTGCCAGCAGTTCCCCTTTAAAGCAGTACTTC. Its protein is CASSSPLKQYF.

V is TRBV5-1 and J is TRBJ2-7; perhaps TRBD1 as D (6 bases). The V end was cut by 1 base, the J end by 2 bases, with 10 bases between. CDR3 size: 14 residues. Germline V gene lookup returns CDR1 SGHRS and CDR2 YFSETQ. CDR3 in DNA: TGCGCCAGCAGCTTGAGGGGGATAGCCTACGAGCAGTACTTC. Encoded protein: CASSLRGIAYEQYF.

The chain couples TRBV5-1 to TRBJ2-1, with TRBD2 identical over 13 bases. The CDR3 runs 16 residues. J was trimmed by 7 bases and V by 4 bases; bases with no gene match: 8. Germline CDR1 and CDR2: SGHRS and YFSETQ. The chain's CDR3 is CASSARLAGGQNEQFF. Written as DNA, the CDR3 is TGCGCCAGCAGCGCGAGACTAGCGGGAGGTCAAAATGAGCAGTTCTTC.

The CDR3 nucleotides are TGTGCCAGCAGCAGTCCCAAGGGGGTGGCCCACAATGAGCAGTTCTTC. Its translation: CASSSPKGVAHNEQFF. The chain combines TRBV11-1 with TRBJ2-1; a weak D match, TRBD1 (6 bases). Germline CDR1 and CDR2: SGHAT and FQDESV (reference sequence). The CDR3 length is 16 residues. V lost 5 bases and J lost 5, with 19 bases in between.

The chain links TRBV9 to TRBJ1-2; the D gene is possibly TRBD1 (6 bases). Trimming removed 0 bases from V and 8 bases from J, with 14 bases in between. Germline V gene data show CDR1 as SGDLS and CDR2 as YYNGEE. The CDR3 is made up of 14 amino acids. CDR3 bases: TGTGCCAGCAGCGTAGGATCAGGGGATCGGGGCTACACCTTC. Its translation: CASSVGSGDRGYTF.